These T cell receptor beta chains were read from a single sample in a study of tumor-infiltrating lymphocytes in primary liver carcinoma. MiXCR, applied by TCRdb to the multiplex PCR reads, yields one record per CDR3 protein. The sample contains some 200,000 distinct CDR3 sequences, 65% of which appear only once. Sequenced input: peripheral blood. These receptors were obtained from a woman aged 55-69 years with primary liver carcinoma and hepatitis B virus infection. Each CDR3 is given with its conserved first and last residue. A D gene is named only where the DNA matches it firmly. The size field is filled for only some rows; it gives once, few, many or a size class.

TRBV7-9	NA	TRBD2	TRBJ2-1	CASSLRFGLAGGNEQFF	TGTGCCAGCAGCTTAAGATTCGGACTAGCTGGAGGCAATGAGCAGTTCTTC
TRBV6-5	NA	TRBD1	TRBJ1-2	CASMTGTAPYDYTF	TGTGCCAGCATGACCGGGACAGCGCCTTATGACTACACCTTC
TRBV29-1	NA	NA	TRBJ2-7	CNVEWDNVQYF	TGCAACGTTGAATGGGATAACGTGCAGTACTTC
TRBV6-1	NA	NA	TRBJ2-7	CASSTGQFYEQYF	TGTGCCAGCAGCACCGGACAGTTCTACGAGCAGTACTTC
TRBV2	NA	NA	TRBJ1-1	CASSPPGTPIPEAFF	TGTGCCAGCAGTCCCCCCGGGACACCAATCCCCGAAGCTTTCTTT
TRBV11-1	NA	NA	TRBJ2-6	CASSWNSGANVLTF	TGTGCCAGCAGCTGGAACTCTGGGGCCAACGTCCTGACTTTC
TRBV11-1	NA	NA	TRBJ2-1	CASSQRVPPARGNEQFF	TGCGCCAGCAGCCAAAGAGTCCCCCCAGCGCGAGGCAATGAGCAGTTCTTC
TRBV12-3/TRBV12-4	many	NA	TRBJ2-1	CASSRPRPLNNEQFF	TGTGCCAGCAGCCGGCCCCGACCCCTTAACAATGAGCAGTTCTTC
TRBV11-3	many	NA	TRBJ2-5	CASRRDPNLETQYF	TGTGCCAGCAGGCGTGACCCGAACTTAGAGACCCAGTACTTC
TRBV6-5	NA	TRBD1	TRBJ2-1	CASSPVTGDEQFF	TGTGCCAGCAGTCCCGTTACAGGGGATGAGCAGTTCTTC
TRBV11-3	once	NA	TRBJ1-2	CASSLATVLNGYTF	TGTGCCAGCAGCCTAGCGACGGTTCTTAATGGCTACACCTTC
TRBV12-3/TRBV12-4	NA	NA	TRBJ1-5	CASGLLRQPQHF	TGTGCCAGCGGTTTATTACGTCAGCCCCAGCATTTT
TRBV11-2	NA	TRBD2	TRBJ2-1	CTSSLGRDYYEQFF	TGTACCAGCAGCTTAGGGAGGGACTACTATGAGCAGTTCTTC
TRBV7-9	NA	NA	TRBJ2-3	CASSPGDPGTDTQYF	TGTGCCAGCAGCCCCGGTGATCCGGGCACAGATACGCAGTATTTT
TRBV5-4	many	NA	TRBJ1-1	CASTKDGRNTEAFF	TGTGCCAGCACCAAGGATGGACGGAACACTGAAGCTTTCTTT
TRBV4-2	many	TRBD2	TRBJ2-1	CASGEGLAGASEQFF	TGTGCCAGCGGGGAGGGACTAGCGGGAGCGTCTGAGCAGTTCTTC
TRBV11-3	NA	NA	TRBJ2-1	CASGSGTLSSYNELFF	TGTGCCAGCGGCTCCGGGACATTAAGCTCCTACAATGAGCTGTTCTTC
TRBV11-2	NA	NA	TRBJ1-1	CASSSRQIEAFF	TGTGCCAGCAGCTCTAGACAGATTGAAGCTTTCTTT
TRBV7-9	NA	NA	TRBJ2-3	CASSLGGALTDTQYF	TGTGCCAGCAGCTTAGGGGGGGCCCTCACAGATACGCAGTATTTT
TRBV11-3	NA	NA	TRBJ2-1	CASSSAAEAYNEQFF	TGTGCCAGCAGTTCCGCGGCAGAGGCCTACAATGAGCAGTTCTTC
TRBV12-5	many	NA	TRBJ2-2	CASGYNTGELFF	TGTGCTAGTGGTTATAACACCGGGGAGCTGTTTTTT
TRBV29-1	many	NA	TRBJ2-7	CSVEEGTPGSYEQYF	TGCAGCGTTGAAGAAGGGACACCAGGCTCCTACGAGCAGTACTTC
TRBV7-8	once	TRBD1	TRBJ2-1	CASSFRQGPSETQFF	TGTGCCAGTAGCTTTCGACAGGGGCCGTCGGAGACCCAGTTCTTC
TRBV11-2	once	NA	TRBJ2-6	CARSFDSGFSGANVLTF	TGTGCCAGAAGCTTTGATTCGGGGTTCTCTGGGGCCAACGTCCTGACTTTC
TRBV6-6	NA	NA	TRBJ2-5	CASSYLARGWETQYF	TGTGCCAGCAGTTACCTGGCTCGAGGCTGGGAGACCCAGTACTTC
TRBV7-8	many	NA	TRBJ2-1	CASSPQPGSYNEQFF	TGTGCCAGCAGCCCCCAGCCGGGCTCCTACAATGAGCAGTTCTTC
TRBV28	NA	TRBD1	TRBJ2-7	CASSPLGRDRYYEQYF	TGTGCCAGCAGTCCCCTCGGCCGGGACAGGTACTACGAGCAGTACTTC
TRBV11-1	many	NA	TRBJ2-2	CASSLGGSLTGELFF	TGTGCCAGCAGCTTAGGGGGAAGTCTTACCGGGGAGCTGTTTTTT
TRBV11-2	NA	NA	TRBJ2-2	CASNSLAGVNGELFF	TGTGCCAGCAACTCCCTAGCAGGAGTTAACGGGGAGCTGTTTTTT
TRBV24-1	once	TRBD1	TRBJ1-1	CATSKRQGGGTEAFF	TGTGCCACCAGTAAAAGACAGGGAGGTGGCACTGAAGCTTTCTTT
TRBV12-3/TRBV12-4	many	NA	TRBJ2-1	CASTPGESGGEQFF	TGTGCCAGCACCCCCGGGGAGTCCGGGGGTGAGCAGTTCTTC
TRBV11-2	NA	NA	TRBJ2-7	CASSYCGRTSGSEQYF	TGTGCCAGCAGCTACTGTGGGAGGACCTCGGGAAGCGAGCAGTATTTC
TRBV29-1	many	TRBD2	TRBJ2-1	CSGSRGLRLAGGNEQFF	TGCAGCGGTTCGCGGGGACTTCGACTAGCGGGAGGCAATGAGCAGTTCTTC
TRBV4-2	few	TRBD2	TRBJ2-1	CVSSGGREYNEQFF	TGTGTCAGCAGCGGCGGGAGGGAGTACAATGAGCAGTTCTTC
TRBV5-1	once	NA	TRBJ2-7	CASSWGQSYERYF	TGCGCCAGCAGCTGGGGACAATCCTACGAGCGGTACTTC
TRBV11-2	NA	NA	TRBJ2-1	CTSSLKSGSNEQFF	TGTACCAGCAGCTTGAAAAGCGGAAGCAATGAGCAGTTCTTC
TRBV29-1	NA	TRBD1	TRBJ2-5	CSVEAGGAESQYF	TGCAGCGTTGAGGCAGGGGGCGCGGAATCTCAGTACTTC
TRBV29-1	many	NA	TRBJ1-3	CSVCLTGNTIYF	TGCAGCGTTTGCCTGACTGGAAACACCATATATTTT
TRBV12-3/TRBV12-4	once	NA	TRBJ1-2	CASSLGQNRERGYTF	TGTGCCAGCAGTTTGGGTCAGAACAGGGAGAGGGGCTACACCTTC
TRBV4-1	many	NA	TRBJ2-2	CASSQFDSRTGELFF	TGCGCCAGCAGCCAATTCGACAGCCGGACCGGGGAGCTGTTTTTT
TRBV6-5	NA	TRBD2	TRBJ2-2	CASSFAGTINTNTGELFF	TGCGCCAGCAGTTTTGCCGGGACTATTAATACGAACACCGGGGAGCTGTTTTTT
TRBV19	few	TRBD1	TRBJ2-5	CASSRRTGRQETQYF	TGTGCCAGTAGTCGGAGGACAGGACGGCAAGAGACCCAGTACTTC
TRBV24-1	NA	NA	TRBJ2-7	CAEPGYSHSYEQYF	TGTGCCGAACCGGGATACTCACACTCCTACGAGCAGTACTTC
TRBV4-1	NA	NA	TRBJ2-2	CASSQGTTRPGGELFF	TGCGCCAGCAGCCAAGGGACCACACGTCCTGGTGGGGAGCTGTTTTTT
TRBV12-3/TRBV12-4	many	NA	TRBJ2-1	CASSLTGEQFF	TGTGCCAGCAGTCTAACTGGGGAGCAGTTCTTC
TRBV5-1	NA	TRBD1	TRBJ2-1	CASSLGQGSNNEQFF	TGCGCCAGCAGCCTCGGACAGGGGAGTAACAATGAGCAGTTCTTC
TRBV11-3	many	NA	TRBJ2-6	CASRRDGTGSGANVLTF	TGTGCCAGCCGACGGGATGGGACGGGCTCTGGGGCCAACGTCCTGACTTTC
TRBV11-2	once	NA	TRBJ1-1	CASSQATGGTEAFF	TGTGCCAGCAGCCAAGCGACCGGAGGTACTGAAGCCTTCTTT